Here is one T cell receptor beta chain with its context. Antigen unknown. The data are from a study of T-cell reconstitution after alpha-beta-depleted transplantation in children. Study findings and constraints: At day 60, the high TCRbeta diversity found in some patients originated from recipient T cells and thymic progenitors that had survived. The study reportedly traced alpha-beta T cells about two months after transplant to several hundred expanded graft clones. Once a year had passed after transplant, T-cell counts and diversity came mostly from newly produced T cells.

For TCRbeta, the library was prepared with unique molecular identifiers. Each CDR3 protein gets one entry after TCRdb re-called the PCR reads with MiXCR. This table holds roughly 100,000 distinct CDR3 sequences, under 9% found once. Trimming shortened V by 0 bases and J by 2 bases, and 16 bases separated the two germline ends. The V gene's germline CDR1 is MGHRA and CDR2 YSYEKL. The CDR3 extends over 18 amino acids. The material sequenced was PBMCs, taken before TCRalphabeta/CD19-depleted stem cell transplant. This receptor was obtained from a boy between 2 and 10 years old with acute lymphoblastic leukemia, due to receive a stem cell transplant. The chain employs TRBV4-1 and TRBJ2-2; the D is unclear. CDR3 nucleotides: TGCGCCAGCAGCCAAGATCAAAGCGCCCGATCCAACACCGGGGAGCTGTTTTTT. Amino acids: CASSQDQSARSNTGELFF.